The clone carrying this TCR beta chain was observed a handful of times. Antigen: not known. The entry originates in a study of T cells in Graves' hyperthyroidism and ophthalmopathy. Whole-study findings and limits: Clonotypes that were expanded in thyroid above 0.001 mostly appeared in blood too.

RNA transcripts yielded amplified TCR beta CDR3 regions. The HTBI primer set drove a first-round RT-PCR of the TCR CDR3. TCRdb passed the multiplex PCR reads through MiXCR, listing each CDR3 protein once. Found here are about 690,000 distinct CDR3 sequences, 17% of them singletons; the top ten hold around 15%. V was shortened by 4 bases and J by 7 bases, with 10 bases between the two germline ends. Germline values: CDR1 SQVTM, CDR2 ANQGSEA. The CDR3 has 11 residues. Exclusion of a patient resulted from uncontrolled infection, other autoimmune disease, pregnancy or lactation. Each diagnosis drew on symptoms, thyroxine, TRAb, thyroid ultrasound and orbital computed tomography findings. The PBMCs studied were ones that came from 10 ml fresh peripheral blood.

What was sequenced was blood. The rearrangement joins TRBV29-1 to TRBJ1-1; D remains ambiguous. This clonotype was obtained from a man aged 50-60 years with Graves' hyperthyroidism. For the CDR3, the DNA is TGCAGCGTTGGACCTGGGGATGAAGCTTTCTTT. Its translation: CSVGPGDEAFF.